This T cell receptor (beta chain) was identified during a study of T cells in narcolepsy. Study-wide background: Patients with NT1 or NT2 and healthy control donors were enrolled.

In germline, CDR1 is MNHEY, CDR2 SMNVEV (reference sequence). V lost 6 bases and J lost 14, with 20 bases in between. The CDR3 has 14 residues. Assay: immunoSEQ multiplex PCR; the TCRdb copy retains only in-frame clones and omits some. The sample consists of approximately 31,000 clones, 78% of them appearing once. This chain links TRBV27 with TRBJ1-6; a possible D gene is TRBD1 (6 bases). The sequence derives from a human donor with narcolepsy. The sample comprised CD45RA- memory CD4+ T cells from PBMCs. The CDR3 here is CASRSTGPASTLHF. The CDR3 DNA reads TGTGCCAGCAGGTCGACAGGCCCTGCAAGTACCCTCCACTTT.